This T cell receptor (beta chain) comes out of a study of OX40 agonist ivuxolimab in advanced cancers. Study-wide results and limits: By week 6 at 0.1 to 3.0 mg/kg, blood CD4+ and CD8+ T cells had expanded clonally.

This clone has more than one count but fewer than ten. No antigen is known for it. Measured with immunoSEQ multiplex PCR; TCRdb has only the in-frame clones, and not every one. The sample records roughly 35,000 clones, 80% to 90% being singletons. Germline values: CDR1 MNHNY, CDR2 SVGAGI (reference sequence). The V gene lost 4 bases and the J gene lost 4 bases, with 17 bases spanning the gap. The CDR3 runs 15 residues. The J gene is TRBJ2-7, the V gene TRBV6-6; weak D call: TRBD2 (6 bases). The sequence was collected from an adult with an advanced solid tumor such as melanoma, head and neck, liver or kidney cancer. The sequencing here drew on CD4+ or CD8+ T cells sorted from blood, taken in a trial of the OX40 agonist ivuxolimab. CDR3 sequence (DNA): TGTGCCAGCAGTTCCTCGCTAGCGAGACATTACGAGCAGTACTTC. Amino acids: CASSSSLARHYEQYF.